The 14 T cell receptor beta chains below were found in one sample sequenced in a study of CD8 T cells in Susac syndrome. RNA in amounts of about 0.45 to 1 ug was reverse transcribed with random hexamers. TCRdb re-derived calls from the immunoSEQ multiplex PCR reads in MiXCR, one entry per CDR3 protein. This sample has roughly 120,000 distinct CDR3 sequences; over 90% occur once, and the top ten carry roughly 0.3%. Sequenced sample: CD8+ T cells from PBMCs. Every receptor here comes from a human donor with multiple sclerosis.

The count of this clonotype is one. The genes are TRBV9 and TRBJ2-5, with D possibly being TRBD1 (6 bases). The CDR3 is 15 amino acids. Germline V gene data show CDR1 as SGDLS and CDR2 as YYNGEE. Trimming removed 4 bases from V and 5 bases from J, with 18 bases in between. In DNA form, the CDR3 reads TGTGCCAGCAGCCCCCGGGACCCGAGGGGGGAGACCCAGTACTTC. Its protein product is CASSPRDPRGETQYF. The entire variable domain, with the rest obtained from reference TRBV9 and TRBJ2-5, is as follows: DSGVTQTPKHLITATGQRVTLRCSPRSGDLSVYWYQQSLDQGLQFLIQYYNGEERAKGNILERFSAQQFPDLHSELNLSSLELGDSALYFCASSPRDPRGETQYFGPGTRLLVL.

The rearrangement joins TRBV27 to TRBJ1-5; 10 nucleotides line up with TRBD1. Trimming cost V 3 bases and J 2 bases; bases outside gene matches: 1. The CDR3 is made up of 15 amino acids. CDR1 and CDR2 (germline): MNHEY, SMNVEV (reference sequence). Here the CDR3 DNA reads TGTGCCAGCAGTTTCGGACAGGGGGGCAATCAGCCCCAGCATTTT. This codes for CASSFGQGGNQPQHF.

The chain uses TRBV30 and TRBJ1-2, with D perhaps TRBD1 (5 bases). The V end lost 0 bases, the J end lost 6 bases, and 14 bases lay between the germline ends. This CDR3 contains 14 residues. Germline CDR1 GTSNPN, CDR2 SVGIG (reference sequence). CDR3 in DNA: TGTGCCTGGAGTGTTCGCAGGGACGGAGATGGCTACACCTTC. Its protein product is CAWSVRRDGDGYTF.

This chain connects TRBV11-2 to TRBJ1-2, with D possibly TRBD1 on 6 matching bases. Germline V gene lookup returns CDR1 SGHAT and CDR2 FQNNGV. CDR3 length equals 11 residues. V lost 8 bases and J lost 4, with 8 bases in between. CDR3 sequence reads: CASETGYGYTF. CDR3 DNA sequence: TGTGCCAGCGAGACAGGCTATGGCTACACCTTC. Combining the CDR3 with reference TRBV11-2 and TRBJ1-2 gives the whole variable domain EAGVAQSPRYKIIEKRQSVAFWCNPISGHATLYWYQQILGQGPKLLIQFQNNGVVDDSQLPKDRFSAERLKGVDSTLKIQPAKLEDSAVYLCASETGYGYTFGSGTRLTVV.

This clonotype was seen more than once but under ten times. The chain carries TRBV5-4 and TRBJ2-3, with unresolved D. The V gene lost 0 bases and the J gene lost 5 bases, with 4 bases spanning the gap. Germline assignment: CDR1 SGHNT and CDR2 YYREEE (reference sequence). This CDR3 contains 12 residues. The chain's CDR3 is CASSLVGDTQYF. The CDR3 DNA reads TGTGCCAGCAGCTTGGTCGGAGATACGCAGTATTTT.

The CDR3 DNA follows: TGTGCCAGCAGCCTTAAAGCGGGACTCTACAATGAGCAGTTCTTC. It translates to CASSLKAGLYNEQFF. The rearrangement uses TRBV7-3 and TRBJ2-1, with 7 bases fitting TRBD2. Germline-derived CDR1 and CDR2 are SGHTA and FQGTGA. V trimming: 5 bases; J trimming: 3 bases; junction bases outside the gene matches: 7. The CDR3 has 15 amino acids.

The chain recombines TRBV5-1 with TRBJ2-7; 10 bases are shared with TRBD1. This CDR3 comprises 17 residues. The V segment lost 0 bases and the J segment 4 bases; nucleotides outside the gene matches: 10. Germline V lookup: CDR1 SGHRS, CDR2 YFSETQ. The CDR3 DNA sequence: TGCGCCAGCAGCTTGGAACCGGGACAGGGGCACAAGTACGAGCAGTACGTC. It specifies CASSLEPGQGHKYEQYV.

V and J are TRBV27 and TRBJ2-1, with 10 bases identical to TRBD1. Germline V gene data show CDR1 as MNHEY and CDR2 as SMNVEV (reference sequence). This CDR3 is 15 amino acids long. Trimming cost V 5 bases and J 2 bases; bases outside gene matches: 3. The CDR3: CASSAGTGAYNEQFF. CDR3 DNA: TGTGCCAGCAGTGCCGGGACAGGGGCCTACAATGAGCAGTTCTTC.

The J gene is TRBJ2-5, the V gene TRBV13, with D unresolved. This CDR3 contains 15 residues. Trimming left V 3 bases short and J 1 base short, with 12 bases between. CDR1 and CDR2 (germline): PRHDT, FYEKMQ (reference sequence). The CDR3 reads CASSFYTGSQETQYF. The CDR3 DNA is TGTGCCAGCAGCTTCTACACCGGGTCCCAAGAGACCCAGTACTTC. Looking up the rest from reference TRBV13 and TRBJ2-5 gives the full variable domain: AAGVIQSPRHLIKEKRETATLKCYPIPRHDTVYWYQQGPGQDPQFLISFYEKMQSDKGSIPDRFSAQQFSDYHSELNMSSLELGDSALYFCASSFYTGSQETQYFGPGTRLLVL.

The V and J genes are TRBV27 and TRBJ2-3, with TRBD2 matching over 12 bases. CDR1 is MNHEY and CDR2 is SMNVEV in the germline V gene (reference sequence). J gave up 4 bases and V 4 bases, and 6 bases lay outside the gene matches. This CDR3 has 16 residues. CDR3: CASSSRLAGVPDTQYF. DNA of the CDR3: TGTGCCAGCAGTTCAAGACTAGCGGGAGTCCCAGATACGCAGTATTTT.

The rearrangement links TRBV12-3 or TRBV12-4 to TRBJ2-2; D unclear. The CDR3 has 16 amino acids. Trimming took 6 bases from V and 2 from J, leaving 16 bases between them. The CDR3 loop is CASSSPDNLNTGELFF. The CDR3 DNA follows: TGTGCCAGCAGCTCACCAGATAACTTAAACACCGGGGAGCTGTTTTTT.

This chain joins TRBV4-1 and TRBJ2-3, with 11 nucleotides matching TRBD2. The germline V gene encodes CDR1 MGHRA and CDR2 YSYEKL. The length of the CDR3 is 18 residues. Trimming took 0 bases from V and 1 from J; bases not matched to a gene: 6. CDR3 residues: CASSQEGLAGGRTDTQYF. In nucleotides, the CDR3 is TGCGCCAGCAGCCAAGAAGGGCTAGCGGGGGGCCGCACAGATACGCAGTATTTT.

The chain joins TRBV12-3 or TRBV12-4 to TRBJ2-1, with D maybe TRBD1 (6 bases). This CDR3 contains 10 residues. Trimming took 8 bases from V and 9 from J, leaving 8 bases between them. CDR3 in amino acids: CASQGGEQFF. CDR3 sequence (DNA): TGTGCCAGCCAAGGGGGTGAGCAGTTCTTC.

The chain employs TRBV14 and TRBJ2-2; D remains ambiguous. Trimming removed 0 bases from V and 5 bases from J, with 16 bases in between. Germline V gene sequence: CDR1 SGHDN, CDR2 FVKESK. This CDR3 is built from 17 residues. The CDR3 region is CASSQESVIVGTGELFF. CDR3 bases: TGTGCCAGCAGCCAAGAATCGGTGATCGTCGGGACCGGGGAGCTGTTTTTT. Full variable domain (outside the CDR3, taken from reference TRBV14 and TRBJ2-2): EAGVTQFPSHSVIEKGQTVTLRCDPISGHDNLYWYRRVMGKEIKFLLHFVKESKQDESGMPNNRFLAERTGGTYSTLKVQPAELEDSGVYFCASSQESVIVGTGELFFGEGSRLTVL.